The sequence of this T cell receptor (beta chain) was determined in a study of blood T cell repertoires in COVID-19. Study as a whole: From T cells, B-cell-depleted T cells, or PBMCs came the material, which was cDNA or gDNA.

Turning to this clone: Different DNA sequences within this sample yield the same CDR3.

Clones were sequenced by immunoSEQ multiplex PCR, and TCRdb holds only the in-frame ones, with some missing. The sample includes around 80,000 clones, around four fifths of them seen just once. The CDR3 spans 14 residues. Germline values: CDR1 SGHNT, CDR2 YYREEE (reference sequence). J lost 2 bases, V lost 7 bases, and 5 bases had no gene match. The V gene is TRBV5-4, the J gene TRBJ2-2, with TRBD2 matching 7 bases. Sequenced material: peripheral blood. The source is a human donor in a cohort sampled during active COVID-19. The CDR3 region is CASSSGANTGELFF. The DNA of the CDR3 is TGTGCCAGCTCAAGCGGGGCAAACACCGGGGAGCTGTTTTTT.